Following are 10 T cell receptor beta chains from one sample sequenced in a study of T-cell memory formation after mild COVID-19. TCRdb processed the 5' RACE reads anew with MiXCR; each CDR3 protein has one entry. The sample yields around 220,000 distinct CDR3 sequences, roughly 15% seen once. Sample: PBMCs or a T cell subset sorted from them (not recorded which). The receptors were gathered from a man aged 18 to 30 who had mild COVID-19 (a few samples of this study predate the infection). Cell type and time point are not known.

This clonotype has only a few counts. The chain employs TRBV11-2 and TRBJ1-4; 9 bases align to TRBD1. The germline gives CDR1 SGHAT, CDR2 FQNNGV. The trim removed 5 bases at V and 5 bases at J, leaving 3 bases unmatched. The CDR3 sequence is 14 residues long. The CDR3 region has the DNA TGTGCCAGCAGCCGGGACAGGGTGAATGAAAAACTGTTTTTT. Translation gives CASSRDRVNEKLFF.

The chain links TRBV11-2 to TRBJ1-1; D gene ambiguous. CDR1 and CDR2 (germline): SGHAT, FQNNGV. The length of the CDR3 is 13 residues. The ends were cut back, 0 bases at V and 8 bases at J, with 10 bases in the middle. CDR3 sequence (DNA): TGTGCCAGCAGCTTAGATAGGGCACAGGAAGCTTTCTTT. It codes for CASSLDRAQEAFF.

A few counts support this clonotype. The chain is built from TRBV2 and TRBJ1-1, with D unclear. V lost 6 bases to trimming and J lost 1 base, with 12 bases between them. The CDR3 length is 14 residues. Per the germline V gene, CDR1 is SNHLY and CDR2 is FYNNEI. CDR3 coding DNA: TGTGCCAGCAGCCCGGGTCTCGCGAACACTGAAGCTTTCTTT. Residues: CASSPGLANTEAFF.

A few counts support this clonotype. J is TRBJ2-1 and V is TRBV11-2, with TRBD2 as a possible D gene (5 bases). The ends were cut back, 3 bases at V and 5 bases at J, with 14 bases in the middle. Germline V gene data show CDR1 as SGHAT and CDR2 as FQNNGV. There are 15 residues in the CDR3. CDR3 bases: TGTGCCAGCAGCTTTCGGGGTTTCTCGAACAATGAGCAGTTCTTC. This sequence encodes CASSFRGFSNNEQFF.

This clonotype was found a few times. This chain uses TRBV12-3 or TRBV12-4 with TRBJ2-4, with D perhaps being TRBD1 or TRBD2 (5 bases each). CDR3 length: 15 amino acids. Trimming shortened V by 6 bases and J by 6 bases, and 18 bases separated the two germline ends. The CDR3 DNA reads TGTGCCAGCAGGCCCCCGGGGCCCCGTTCAAACATTCAGTACTTC. This encodes CASRPPGPRSNIQYF.

This clonotype was observed a handful of times. The V call is TRBV7-6, the J call TRBJ1-1; D is perhaps TRBD1 (6 bases). V was shortened by 5 bases and J by 7 bases, with 17 bases between the two germline ends. CDR3 length: 14 residues. In germline, CDR1 is SGHVS, CDR2 FNYEAQ. CDR3 DNA: TGTGCCAGCAGCCCACAGGGAGGGGTCTATGAAGCTTTCTTT. Translated, it gives CASSPQGGVYEAFF. The variable domain in full, completed from reference TRBV7-6 and TRBJ1-1, reads GAGVSQSPRYKVTKRGQDVALRCDPISGHVSLYWYRQALGQGPEFLTYFNYEAQQDKSGLPNDRFSAERPEGSISTLTIQRTEQRDSAMYRCASSPQGGVYEAFFGQGTRLTVV.

The CDR3 DNA reads TGTGCCAGCAGCCCCGTCGCAGGGGGTCGGGAGACCCAGTACTTC. Its translation is CASSPVAGGRETQYF. The chain combines TRBV7-9 with TRBJ2-5; 7 positions match TRBD1. This CDR3 spans 15 amino acids. The germline V gene has CDR1 SEHNR and CDR2 FQNEAQ (reference sequence). Trimming took 5 bases from V and 5 from J; bases not matched to a gene: 11.

The J gene is TRBJ2-7, the V gene TRBV2; TRBD1 matches at 9 bases. Germline loops: CDR1 SNHLY, CDR2 FYNNEI. This CDR3 region has 15 residues. V gave up 6 bases and J gave up 3 bases; unmatched junction bases: 9. The CDR3 DNA reads TGTGCCAGCAGCAGAGGACAGGGGAACCACTACGAGCAGTACGTC. This gives the protein CASSRGQGNHYEQYV.

The chain couples TRBV7-9 to TRBJ1-5, with no clear D. The CDR3 runs 13 residues. Per germline, CDR1 SEHNR and CDR2 FQNEAQ (reference sequence). V lost 5 bases to trimming and J lost 5 bases, with 10 bases between them. CDR3 nucleotides: TGTGCCAGCAGCCCCGCGGAGTATCAGCCCCAGCATTTT. Translating it yields CASSPAEYQPQHF.

This clonotype was picked up a small number of times. J is TRBJ1-4 and V is TRBV15, with 8 bases matching TRBD1. The CDR3 length is 17 residues. Trimming cost V 0 bases and J 4 bases; bases outside gene matches: 7. CDR1 and CDR2 (germline): LNHNV, YYDKDF (reference sequence). The CDR3 sequence: CATSRDVGQGYNEKLFF. The CDR3, as DNA: TGTGCCACCAGCAGAGATGTAGGACAGGGCTATAATGAAAAACTGTTTTTT.